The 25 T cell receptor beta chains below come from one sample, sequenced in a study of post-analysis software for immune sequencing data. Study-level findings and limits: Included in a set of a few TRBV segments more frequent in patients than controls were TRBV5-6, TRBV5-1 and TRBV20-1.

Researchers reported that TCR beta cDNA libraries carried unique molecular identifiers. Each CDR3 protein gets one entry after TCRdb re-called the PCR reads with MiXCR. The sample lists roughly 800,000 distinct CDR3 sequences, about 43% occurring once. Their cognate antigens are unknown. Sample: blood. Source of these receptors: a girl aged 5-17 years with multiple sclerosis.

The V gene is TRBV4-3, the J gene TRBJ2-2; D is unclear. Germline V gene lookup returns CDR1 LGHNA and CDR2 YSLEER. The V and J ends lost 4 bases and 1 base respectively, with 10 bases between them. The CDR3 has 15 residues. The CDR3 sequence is CASSLSDENTGELFF. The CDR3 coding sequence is TGCGCCAGCAGCCTTTCGGACGAGAACACCGGGGAGCTGTTTTTT.

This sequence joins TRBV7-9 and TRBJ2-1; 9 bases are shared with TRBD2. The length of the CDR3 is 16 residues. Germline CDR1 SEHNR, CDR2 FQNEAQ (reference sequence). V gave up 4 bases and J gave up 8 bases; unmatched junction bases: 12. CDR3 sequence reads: CASSSKLAGPPHEQFF. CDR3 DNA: TGTGCCAGCAGCTCCAAACTAGCGGGCCCCCCCCATGAGCAGTTCTTC. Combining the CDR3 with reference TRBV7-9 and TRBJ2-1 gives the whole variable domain DTGVSQNPRHKITKRGQNVTFRCDPISEHNRLYWYRQTLGQGPEFLTYFQNEAQLEKSRLLSDRFSAERPKGSFSTLEIQRTEQGDSAMYLCASSSKLAGPPHEQFFGPGTRLTVL.

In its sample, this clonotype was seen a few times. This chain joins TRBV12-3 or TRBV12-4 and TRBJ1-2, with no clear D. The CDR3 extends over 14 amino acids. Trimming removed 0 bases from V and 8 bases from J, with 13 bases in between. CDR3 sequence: CASSLAVFGRGYTF. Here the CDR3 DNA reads TGTGCCAGCAGTTTAGCTGTATTCGGGCGGGGCTACACCTTC.

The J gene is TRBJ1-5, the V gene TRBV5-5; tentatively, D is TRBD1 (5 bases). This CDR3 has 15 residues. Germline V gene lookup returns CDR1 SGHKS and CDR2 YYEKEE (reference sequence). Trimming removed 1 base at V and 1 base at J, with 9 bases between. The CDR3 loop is CASSLSGRSNQPQHF. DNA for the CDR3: TGTGCCAGCAGCTTGTCGGGGCGAAGCAATCAGCCCCAGCATTTT. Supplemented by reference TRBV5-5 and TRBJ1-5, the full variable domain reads DAGVTQSPTHLIKTRGQQVTLRCSPISGHKSVSWYQQVLGQGPQFIFQYYEKEERGRGNFPDRFSARQFPNYSSELNVNALLLGDSALYLCASSLSGRSNQPQHFGDGTRLSIL.

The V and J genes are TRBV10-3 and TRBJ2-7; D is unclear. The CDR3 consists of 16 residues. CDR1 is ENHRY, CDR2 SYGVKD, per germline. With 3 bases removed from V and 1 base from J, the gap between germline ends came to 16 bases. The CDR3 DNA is TGTGCCATCAGTGAATTGGCGGTGGCTGCTTCCTACGAGCAGTACTTC. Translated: CAISELAVAASYEQYF.

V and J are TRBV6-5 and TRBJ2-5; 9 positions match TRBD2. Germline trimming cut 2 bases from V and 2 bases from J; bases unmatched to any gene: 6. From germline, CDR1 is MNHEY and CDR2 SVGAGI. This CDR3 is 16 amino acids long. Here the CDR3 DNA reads TGTGCCAGCAGTTACGTTGGGCTAGCGGGACAAGAGACCCAGTACTTC. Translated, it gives CASSYVGLAGQETQYF.

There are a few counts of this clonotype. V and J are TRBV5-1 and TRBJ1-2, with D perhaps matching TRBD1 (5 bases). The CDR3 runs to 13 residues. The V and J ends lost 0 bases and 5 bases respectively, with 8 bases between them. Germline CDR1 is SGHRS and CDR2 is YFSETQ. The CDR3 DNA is TGCGCCAGCAGCTTGGAAAGGGGATATGGCTACACCTTC. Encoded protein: CASSLERGYGYTF.

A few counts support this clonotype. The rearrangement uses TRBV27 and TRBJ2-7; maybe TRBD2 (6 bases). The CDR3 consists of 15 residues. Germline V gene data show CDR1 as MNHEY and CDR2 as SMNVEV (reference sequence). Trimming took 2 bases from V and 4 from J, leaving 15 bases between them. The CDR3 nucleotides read TGTGCCAGCAGTTTACAGGGAGGTATTGGTTACGAGCAGTACTTC. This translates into CASSLQGGIGYEQYF.

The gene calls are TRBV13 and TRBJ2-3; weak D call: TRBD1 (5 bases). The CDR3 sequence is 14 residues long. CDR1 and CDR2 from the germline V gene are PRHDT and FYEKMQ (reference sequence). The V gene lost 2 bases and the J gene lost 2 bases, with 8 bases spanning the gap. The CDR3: CASSLPDNTDTQYF. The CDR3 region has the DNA TGTGCCAGCAGCTTACCGGACAACACAGATACGCAGTATTTT.

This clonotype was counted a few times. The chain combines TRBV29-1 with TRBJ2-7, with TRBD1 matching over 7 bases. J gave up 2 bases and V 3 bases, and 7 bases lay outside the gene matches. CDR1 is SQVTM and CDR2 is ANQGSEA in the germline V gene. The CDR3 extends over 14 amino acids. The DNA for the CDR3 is TGCAGCGTTGAGAAGGGGGCAGGAACCTACGAGCAGTACTTC. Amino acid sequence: CSVEKGAGTYEQYF.

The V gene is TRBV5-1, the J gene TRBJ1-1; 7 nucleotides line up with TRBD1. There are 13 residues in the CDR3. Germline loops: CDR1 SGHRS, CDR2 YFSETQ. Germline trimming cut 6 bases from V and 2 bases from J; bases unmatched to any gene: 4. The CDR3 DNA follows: TGCGCCAGCACTGACAGGGTTAACACTGAAGCTTTCTTT. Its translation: CASTDRVNTEAFF. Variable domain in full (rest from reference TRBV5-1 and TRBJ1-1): KAGVTQTPRYLIKTRGQQVTLSCSPISGHRSVSWYQQTPGQGLQFLFEYFSETQRNKGNFPGRFSGRQFSNSRSEMNVSTLELGDSALYLCASTDRVNTEAFFGQGTRLTVV.

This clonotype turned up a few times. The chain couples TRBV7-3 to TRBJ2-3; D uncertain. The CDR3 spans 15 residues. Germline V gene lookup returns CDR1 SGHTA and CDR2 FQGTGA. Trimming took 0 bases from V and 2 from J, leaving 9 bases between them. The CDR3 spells CASSLTTADTDTQYF. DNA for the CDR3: TGTGCCAGCAGCTTAACGACGGCTGACACAGATACGCAGTATTTT. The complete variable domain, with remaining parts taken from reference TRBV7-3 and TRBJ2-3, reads GAGVSQTPSNKVTEKGKYVELRCDPISGHTALYWYRQSLGQGPEFLIYFQGTGAADDSGLPNDRFFAVRPEGSVSTLKIQRTERGDSAVYLCASSLTTADTDTQYFGPGTRLTVL.

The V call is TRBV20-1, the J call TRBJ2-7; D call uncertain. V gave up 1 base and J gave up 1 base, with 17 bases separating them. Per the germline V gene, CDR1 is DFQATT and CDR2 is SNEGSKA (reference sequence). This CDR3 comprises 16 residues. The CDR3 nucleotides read TGCAGTGCTAGAGGCTTTCCTAGTACGGATTCCTACGAGCAGTACTTC. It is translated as CSARGFPSTDSYEQYF.

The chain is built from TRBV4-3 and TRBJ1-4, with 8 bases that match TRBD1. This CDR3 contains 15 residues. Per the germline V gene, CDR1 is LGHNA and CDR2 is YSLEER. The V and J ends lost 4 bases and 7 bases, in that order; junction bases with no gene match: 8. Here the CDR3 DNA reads TGCGCCAGCAGCCGCGGGTACAGGGGGACTGAAAAACTGTTTTTT. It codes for CASSRGYRGTEKLFF.

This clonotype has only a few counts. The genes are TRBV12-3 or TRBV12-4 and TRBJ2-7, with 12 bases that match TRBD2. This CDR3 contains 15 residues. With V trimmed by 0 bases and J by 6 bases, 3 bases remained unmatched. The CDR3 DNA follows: TGTGCCAGCAGTTTAGCGCTAGCGGGAGGGCTCGAGCAGTACTTC. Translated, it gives CASSLALAGGLEQYF.

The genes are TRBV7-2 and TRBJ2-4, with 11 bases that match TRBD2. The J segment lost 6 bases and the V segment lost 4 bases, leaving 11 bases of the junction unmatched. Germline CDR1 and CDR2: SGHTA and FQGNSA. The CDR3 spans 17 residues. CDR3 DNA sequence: TGTACCAGCAGCTCCTATAGCGGGAGGGCGGGGGGAAACATTCAGTACTTC. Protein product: CTSSSYSGRAGGNIQYF.

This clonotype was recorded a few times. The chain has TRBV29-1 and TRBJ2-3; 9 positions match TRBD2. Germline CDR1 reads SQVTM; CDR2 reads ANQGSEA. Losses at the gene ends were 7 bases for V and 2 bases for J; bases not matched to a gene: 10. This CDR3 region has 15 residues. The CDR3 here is CSARAGGHPTDTQYF. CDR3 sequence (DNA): TGCAGCGCCAGGGCGGGAGGGCACCCCACAGATACGCAGTATTTT.

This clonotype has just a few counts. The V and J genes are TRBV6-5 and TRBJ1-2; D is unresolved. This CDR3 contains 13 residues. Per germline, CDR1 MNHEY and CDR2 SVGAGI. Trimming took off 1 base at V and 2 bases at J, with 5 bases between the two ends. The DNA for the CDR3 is TGTGCCAGCAGTTACTTCCCGAACTATGGCTACACCTTC. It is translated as CASSYFPNYGYTF.

This chain's CDR3 is CASSLVPLATSYEQYF. The CDR3 region has the DNA TGTGCCAGCAGTTTAGTCCCTCTAGCGACTTCCTACGAGCAGTACTTC. The rearrangement uses TRBV27 and TRBJ2-7; possibly TRBD2 for D (6 bases). V was pared by 2 bases and J by 1 base, with 15 bases between. The CDR3 loop spans 16 amino acids. CDR1 is MNHEY and CDR2 is SMNVEV in the germline V gene (reference sequence).

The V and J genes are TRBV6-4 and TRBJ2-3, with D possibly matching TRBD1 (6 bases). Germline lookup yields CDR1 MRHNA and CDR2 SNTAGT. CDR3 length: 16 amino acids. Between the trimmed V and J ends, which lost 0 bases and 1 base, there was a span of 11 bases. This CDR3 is CASSDSAGVGTDTQYF. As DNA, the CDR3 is TGTGCCAGCAGTGACTCTGCAGGGGTCGGCACAGATACGCAGTATTTT.

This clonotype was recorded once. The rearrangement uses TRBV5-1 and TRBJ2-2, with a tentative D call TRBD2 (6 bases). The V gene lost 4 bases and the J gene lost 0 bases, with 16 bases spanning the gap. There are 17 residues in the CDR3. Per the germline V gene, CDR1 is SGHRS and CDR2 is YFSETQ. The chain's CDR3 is CASSLGLGGANTGELFF. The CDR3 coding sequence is TGCGCCAGCAGCCTGGGGCTTGGCGGGGCGAACACCGGGGAGCTGTTTTTT. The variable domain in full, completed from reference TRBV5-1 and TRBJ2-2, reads KAGVTQTPRYLIKTRGQQVTLSCSPISGHRSVSWYQQTPGQGLQFLFEYFSETQRNKGNFPGRFSGRQFSNSRSEMNVSTLELGDSALYLCASSLGLGGANTGELFFGEGSRLTVL.

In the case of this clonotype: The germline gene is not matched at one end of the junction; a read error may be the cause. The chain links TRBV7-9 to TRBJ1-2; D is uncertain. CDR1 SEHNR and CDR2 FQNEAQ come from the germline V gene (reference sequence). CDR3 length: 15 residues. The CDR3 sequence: CSSSPSGRLNYGYTF. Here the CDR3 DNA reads TGTTCCAGCAGCCCTTCGGGGAGACTAAACTATGGCTACACCTTC.

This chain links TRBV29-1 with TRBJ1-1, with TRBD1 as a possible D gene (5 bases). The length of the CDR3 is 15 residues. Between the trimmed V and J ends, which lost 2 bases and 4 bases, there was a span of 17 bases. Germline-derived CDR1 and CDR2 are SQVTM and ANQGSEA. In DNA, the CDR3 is TGCAGCGTTGAAAGTTCGGGGACGGGCGGCACTGAAGCTTTCTTT. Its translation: CSVESSGTGGTEAFF.

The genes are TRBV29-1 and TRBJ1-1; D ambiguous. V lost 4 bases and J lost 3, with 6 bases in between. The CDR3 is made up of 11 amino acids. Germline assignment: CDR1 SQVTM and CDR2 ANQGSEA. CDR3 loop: CSVGGDTEAFF. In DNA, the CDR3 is TGCAGCGTTGGTGGGGACACTGAAGCTTTCTTT.

Written as DNA, the CDR3 is TGCAGTGCTAGGGGACTAGCGGGAGGTGCGCAGGAGACCCAGTACTTC. Protein product: CSARGLAGGAQETQYF. The chain carries TRBV20-1 and TRBJ2-5; 15 nucleotides line up with TRBD2. The CDR3 consists of 16 residues. V shed 3 bases, J shed 5 bases, and the junction held 7 bases outside the gene matches. The V gene's germline CDR1 is DFQATT and CDR2 SNEGSKA (reference sequence).